The rows below give T cell receptor beta chains drawn from one sample of a study of cytomegalovirus exposure and HLA in healthy donors. TCRdb keeps only in-frame clones here, not all; method: immunoSEQ multiplex PCR. The repertoire includes about 110,000 clones, around 82% of them detected once, and about 1.6% sits in the top ten. Sequencing was carried out using PBMCs. These TCRs come from a man between 50 and 59 years old in good health and CMV-seronegative. Both conserved end residues are part of each CDR3. Each record gives: CDR3 protein, CDR3 DNA, D gene, J gene, V gene, clone size. The D gene is left open where the match is weak. Clone size is shown for a subset of rows, as once, few, many or a class of expanded clone.

cdr3_aa: CASSLVLPHSEKLFF; cdr3_nt: TGCGCCAGCAGCTTGGTCCTCCCTCACAGTGAAAAACTGTTTTTT; d_call: -; j_call: TRBJ1-4; v_call: TRBV5-1; clone_size: -
cdr3_aa: CSESTGDQTAFF; cdr3_nt: TGCAGCGAGTCGACAGGGGATCAAACGGCTTTCTTT; d_call: TRBD1; j_call: TRBJ1-1; v_call: TRBV29-1; clone_size: once
cdr3_aa: CASSTGTPTEAFF; cdr3_nt: TGTGCCAGCAGCACAGGGACACCCACTGAAGCTTTCTTT; d_call: -; j_call: TRBJ1-1; v_call: TRBV4-2; clone_size: -
cdr3_aa: CASSSGGRGLSPLHF; cdr3_nt: TGTGCCAGCAGCTCCGGCGGGAGGGGGCTTTCACCCCTCCACTTT; d_call: TRBD1; j_call: TRBJ1-6; v_call: TRBV7-9; clone_size: -
cdr3_aa: CASSPAISVRGTKTQYF; cdr3_nt: TGCGCCAGCAGCCCTGCCATTAGTGTGCGGGGGACGAAGACCCAGTACTTC; d_call: TRBD2; j_call: TRBJ2-5; v_call: TRBV4-1; clone_size: -
cdr3_aa: CATSRDRQSPNIQYF; cdr3_nt: TGCGCCACCAGCAGAGATCGACAGTCGCCAAACATTCAGTACTTC; d_call: -; j_call: TRBJ2-4; v_call: TRBV15; clone_size: once
cdr3_aa: CASSLQGASNYGYTF; cdr3_nt: TGTGCCAGCAGTCTACAGGGGGCCTCTAACTATGGCTACACCTTC; d_call: TRBD1; j_call: TRBJ1-2; v_call: TRBV6-5; clone_size: -
cdr3_aa: CASSFEQGRGNEQYF; cdr3_nt: TGTGCCAGCAGCTTTGAACAGGGGCGGGGAAACGAGCAGTACTTC; d_call: -; j_call: TRBJ2-7; v_call: TRBV7-2; clone_size: -
cdr3_aa: CASSPRLSSHNSPLHF; cdr3_nt: TGTGCCAGCTCACCGAGGCTTAGCTCCCATAATTCACCCCTCCACTTT; d_call: -; j_call: TRBJ1-6; v_call: TRBV18; clone_size: -
cdr3_aa: CASSSTRANYGYTF; cdr3_nt: TGTGCCAGCAGTTCGACAAGAGCTAACTATGGCTACACCTTC; d_call: -; j_call: TRBJ1-2; v_call: TRBV2; clone_size: -
cdr3_aa: CASSEYGGGYNEQFF; cdr3_nt: TGTGCCAGCAGTGAATACGGGGGGGGATACAATGAGCAGTTCTTC; d_call: TRBD2; j_call: TRBJ2-1; v_call: TRBV6-1; clone_size: few
cdr3_aa: CAISERRTGETYNEQFF; cdr3_nt: TGTGCCATCAGTGAGAGAAGGACAGGGGAGACCTACAATGAGCAGTTCTTC; d_call: TRBD1; j_call: TRBJ2-1; v_call: TRBV10-3; clone_size: once
cdr3_aa: CASSSRHGTVYGYTF; cdr3_nt: TGTGCCAGCAGTTCAAGACACGGGACTGTGTATGGGTACACCTTC; d_call: -; j_call: TRBJ1-2; v_call: TRBV27; clone_size: -
cdr3_aa: CASSVLPGGHTDTQYF; cdr3_nt: TGTGCCAGCAGTGTTCTCCCAGGGGGCCACACGGATACGCAGTATTTT; d_call: TRBD1; j_call: TRBJ2-3; v_call: TRBV6-1; clone_size: -
cdr3_aa: CATSRGRTNSGNTIYF; cdr3_nt: TGTGCCACCAGCAGAGGGCGGACAAACTCTGGAAACACCATATATTTT; d_call: -; j_call: TRBJ1-3; v_call: TRBV15; clone_size: once
cdr3_aa: CASSVPGTGGTDTQYF; cdr3_nt: TGTGCCAGCAGCGTCCCCGGGACGGGGGGCACAGATACGCAGTATTTT; d_call: -; j_call: TRBJ2-3; v_call: TRBV5-6; clone_size: -
cdr3_aa: CAWSVAGAGKDNEKLFF; cdr3_nt: TGTGCCTGGAGTGTAGCAGGGGCAGGGAAAGATAATGAAAAACTGTTTTTT; d_call: -; j_call: TRBJ1-4; v_call: TRBV30; clone_size: -
cdr3_aa: CASSRTGIQPQHF; cdr3_nt: TGTGCCAGCAGCCGGACAGGGATACAGCCCCAGCATTTT; d_call: TRBD1; j_call: TRBJ1-5; v_call: TRBV5-8; clone_size: once
cdr3_aa: CASSSDRTSGNTIYF; cdr3_nt: TGTGCCAGCAGCTCCGACAGGACCTCTGGAAACACCATATATTTT; d_call: -; j_call: TRBJ1-3; v_call: TRBV7-8; clone_size: -
cdr3_aa: CASSFGRQPQHF; cdr3_nt: TGTGCCAGCAGTTTTGGGCGTCAGCCCCAGCATTTT; d_call: -; j_call: TRBJ1-5; v_call: TRBV28; clone_size: -
cdr3_aa: CATSRSRVSVQFF; cdr3_nt: TGTGCCACCAGCAGATCCCGGGTTTCTGTGCAGTTCTTC; d_call: -; j_call: TRBJ2-1; v_call: TRBV15; clone_size: -
cdr3_aa: CASSVLPGGHTDTQYF; cdr3_nt: TGTGCCAGCAGTGTTCTCCCAGGGGGCCACACAGATACGCAGTATTTT; d_call: TRBD1; j_call: TRBJ2-3; v_call: TRBV6-1; clone_size: -
cdr3_aa: CAWSLARTANNYGYTF; cdr3_nt: TGTGCCTGGAGTCTAGCTAGAACAGCTAATAACTATGGCTACACCTTC; d_call: -; j_call: TRBJ1-2; v_call: TRBV30; clone_size: -
cdr3_aa: CALASEQGGYSPLHF; cdr3_nt: TGTGCCCTTGCCTCGGAGCAGGGGGGTTATTCACCCCTCCACTTT; d_call: TRBD1; j_call: TRBJ1-6; v_call: TRBV7-9; clone_size: -
cdr3_aa: CASTPLTVLAGIETQYF; cdr3_nt: TGTGCCAGCACTCCCCTTACGGTTCTAGCGGGTATTGAGACCCAGTACTTC; d_call: TRBD2; j_call: TRBJ2-5; v_call: TRBV27; clone_size: -
cdr3_aa: CASSSALAGAHTDTQYF; cdr3_nt: TGTGCCAGCAGCTCTGCCCTAGCGGGGGCCCACACAGATACGCAGTATTTT; d_call: TRBD2; j_call: TRBJ2-3; v_call: TRBV7-9; clone_size: once
cdr3_aa: CASRNSGGVSGYTF; cdr3_nt: TGTGCCAGTAGGAACTCAGGGGGCGTCAGTGGCTACACCTTC; d_call: TRBD1; j_call: TRBJ1-2; v_call: TRBV19; clone_size: -
cdr3_aa: CASSPGSGNTIYF; cdr3_nt: TGTGCCAGCAGCCCCGGCTCTGGAAACACCATATATTTT; d_call: -; j_call: TRBJ1-3; v_call: TRBV7-2; clone_size: once
cdr3_aa: CASSRPDNPEKLFF; cdr3_nt: TGTGCCAGCAGTAGACCGGACAATCCTGAAAAACTGTTTTTT; d_call: -; j_call: TRBJ1-4; v_call: TRBV6-5; clone_size: -
cdr3_aa: CASRRVNTGELFF; cdr3_nt: TGTGCCAGCAGGAGAGTGAACACCGGGGAGCTGTTTTTT; d_call: -; j_call: TRBJ2-2; v_call: TRBV27; clone_size: -
cdr3_aa: CARTGEANYGYTF; cdr3_nt: TGCGCCAGGACAGGGGAAGCTAACTATGGCTACACCTTC; d_call: TRBD1; j_call: TRBJ1-2; v_call: TRBV10-1; clone_size: -
cdr3_aa: CASSIAGEADTQYF; cdr3_nt: TGTGCCAGTAGTATTGCGGGGGAGGCAGATACGCAGTATTTT; d_call: TRBD2; j_call: TRBJ2-3; v_call: TRBV19; clone_size: few
cdr3_aa: CATATQMNTEAFF; cdr3_nt: TGTGCCACCGCGACACAGATGAACACTGAAGCTTTCTTT; d_call: -; j_call: TRBJ1-1; v_call: TRBV6-1; clone_size: -
cdr3_aa: CASPRGDGNTIYF; cdr3_nt: TGTGCCAGCCCGCGGGGGGACGGAAACACCATATATTTT; d_call: -; j_call: TRBJ1-3; v_call: TRBV2; clone_size: -
cdr3_aa: CASSRQDSSGNTIYF; cdr3_nt: TGTGCCAGCAGCCGACAGGACAGCTCTGGAAACACCATATATTTT; d_call: -; j_call: TRBJ1-3; v_call: TRBV7-8; clone_size: -
cdr3_aa: CASSSLTGSTDTQYF; cdr3_nt: TGTGCCAGCAGCTCGCTCACAGGTAGCACAGATACGCAGTATTTT; d_call: -; j_call: TRBJ2-3; v_call: TRBV5-4; clone_size: -
cdr3_aa: CASSLTGRGEAFF; cdr3_nt: TGTGCCAGCAGCTTAACAGGGAGGGGTGAAGCTTTCTTT; d_call: -; j_call: TRBJ1-1; v_call: TRBV7-3; clone_size: -
cdr3_aa: CASSQEGRGGRNEQFF; cdr3_nt: TGCGCCAGCAGCCAAGAAGGTCGCGGGGGCCGGAATGAGCAGTTCTTC; d_call: -; j_call: TRBJ2-1; v_call: TRBV4-1; clone_size: -